This paragraph covers one TCR beta chain sequence. The target of this receptor is not known. Base-call qualities are not available, and no considerably larger clone is one nucleotide away. Whole blood was collected in K2EDTA tubes by collaborating institutions according to the institutions' own protocols. For TCRbeta analysis, collaborators shipped samples in one of three forms: frozen whole blood, isolated PBMCs, or DNA extracted from either of those sample types. TCRbeta CDR3 regions were amplified from genomic DNA by means of the immunoSEQ Assay, a bias-controlled multiplex PCR. Processing in the source paper ran as follows. The number of nucleated cells in each sample was estimated from the amplification of reference gene primers within the assay. To quantify the absolute abundance of each unique TCRbeta CDR3 rearrangement, sequence reads were collapsed and filtered. Productive Simpson clonality was computed per sample as the square root of Simpson's diversity index over productive rearrangements. In TCRdb, the immuneACCESS table is reduced to in-frame sequences with V and J assigned. These tables do not hold every clone; where another copy was compared, an unresolved V gene accounts for under half, and the others remain unexplained. D and trimming come from the DNA, and the V and J calls and clone size come from that table. The sample records 100,000 to 120,000 clones, approximately 88% of which are singletons. Roughly 2.3% of the sample rests with the top ten.

These data are taken from a study of blood T cell repertoires in COVID-19 (dated by TCRdb to 2020 to 2022). Background on the whole study: Samples covering the acute and convalescent phases of COVID-19 were provided by collaborators in the United States, Italy and Spain. The prospective study material was composed of cDNA or gDNA derived from T cells, B-cell-depleted T cells, or PBMCs. The dataset comprised deeply sampled blood TCRbeta repertoires from subjects exposed to, actively infected with, or recovered from COVID-19. A freely available public database, intended as a resource for researchers studying the immune response to SARS-CoV-2, is where the repertoires were released. The samples were drawn from the first 160 participants of the ongoing ImmuneRACE study and from some 1,300 subjects provided by 6 global collaborators. Nearly every sample came with metadata listing a de-identified subject ID, COVID-19 status, age in years and sex. HLA class I and class II types, where available, came from metadata supplied by the sample provider rather than from assay-based typing.

Broad study findings and their caveats: How much clinical and demographic metadata was included differed by source and by participant, and the metadata was provided uncurated.

CDR1 and CDR2, looked up from the germline V gene, are SGHRS and YFSETQ. Its CDR3 holds 15 amino acids, cysteine through phenylalanine. Only the CDR3 region is kept as DNA, spanning 45 bases read in frame from base 1. V sheds 2 bases and J sheds 3 bases, leaving 15 bases between their ends. This receptor was obtained from a human donor in a cohort sampled during active COVID-19. Sequencing input: peripheral blood. The chain joins TRBV5-1 to TRBJ2-7; D gene: possibly TRBD1, on 6 matching bases. The nucleotide sequence reads TGCGCCAGCAGCTTCTTCTCTGGACAGATCTACGAGCAGTACTTC. This encodes CASSFFSGQIYEQYF.